This TCR beta chain was found in a study of blood T cell repertoires in COVID-19. Study details: T cells, B-cell-depleted T cells, or PBMCs supplied cDNA or gDNA.

Study processing details: Estimated nucleated cell counts came from reference gene primer amplification. Sequenced by immunoSEQ multiplex PCR; TCRdb stores in-frame clones only, minus some. V and J calls and clone size are given by that table; D and trimming were obtained from the DNA. The sample has roughly 80,000 clones; 70% to 90% are singletons. The source material was peripheral blood. The receptor comes from an elderly woman with active or convalescent COVID-19.

The CDR3 DNA reads TGTGCCAGCAGCTTGGGCCCAGGGCCGACCTACGAGCAGTACTTC. Translating gives CASSLGPGPTYEQYF. V is TRBV5-4 and J is TRBJ2-7, with a weak D call TRBD1 (5 bases). V lost 0 bases to trimming and J lost 2 bases, with 12 bases between them. This CDR3 contains 15 residues. Germline V lookup: CDR1 SGHNT, CDR2 YYREEE (reference sequence).